This section outlines one T cell receptor beta chain sequence together with its context. An input of roughly 0.5 to 1 ug of RNA was subjected to reverse transcription using random hexamers. A multiplex approach, immunoSEQ multiplex PCR, amplified TCR beta CDR3 across 54 Vbeta and 13 Jbeta. MiXCR was run by TCRdb on the immunoSEQ multiplex PCR reads, yielding one entry per CDR3 protein. There are some 190,000 distinct CDR3 sequences in the sample; about 95% occur only once, and about 0.1% lies in the top ten. This sample is part of a study of CD8 T cells in Susac syndrome. Deletions cut 8 bases from V and 2 bases from J, with 19 bases between. Germline-derived CDR1 and CDR2 are MDHEN and SYDVKM. The CDR3 is 16 residues long. Healthy donors served as the controls. They were matched for age and sex.

The TCR comes from a human donor in good health. The sample comprised CD4+ T cells from PBMCs. The V and J genes are TRBV28 and TRBJ2-1; tentative D call: TRBD2 (7 bases). The CDR3 loop is CASWGAGAQAYNEQFF. CDR3 bases: TGTGCCAGCTGGGGGGCGGGGGCGCAGGCCTACAATGAGCAGTTCTTC.